The present T cell receptor (beta chain) was sequenced within a study of blood T cells in healthy people across ages. General study findings and limits: As age increased, TCR beta diversity per million T cells fell in a roughly linear fashion. The long-lived group displayed more naive CD4+ cells, plus higher diversity, than the aged donors did.

As for this clonotype: Its antigen is not known.

From germline, CDR1 is LGHDT and CDR2 YNNKEL (reference sequence). After removal of 1 base from V and 8 bases from J, the junction contained 10 bases not matched to a gene. The CDR3 is 16 residues long. Through a sample-barcoded 5' primer and a J-beta primer mix, a second PCR was run for about 6 to 12 cycles. Through a template-switch adaptor with 12 random nucleotides, each cDNA molecule received a tag. In TCRdb, the 5' RACE reads were re-called with MiXCR into one record per CDR3 protein. The table shows 1.5 million to 2 million distinct CDR3 sequences, with roughly 30% occurring only once. The TCR was taken from a woman aged 30 to 39 in good health. The rearrangement links TRBV3-1 to TRBJ2-1; 8 positions agree with TRBD2. Sequencing input: blood. The DNA for the CDR3 is TGTGCCAGCAGCCAAGCTTGGAGCGGGGGTGGAGATGAGCAGTTCTTC. Translating it yields CASSQAWSGGGDEQFF.